These T cell receptor beta chains were read from a single sample in a study of T cell responses to AZD1222 COVID-19 vaccine. This table comes from immunoSEQ multiplex PCR, and its TCRdb copy is limited to in-frame clones, with some not included. The table shows 120,000 to 150,000 clones, with about 91% occurring only once. The sequencing used peripheral blood, collected 28 days after the second AZD1222 dose. These receptor sequences come from an adult who received the AZD1222 COVID-19 vaccine. Both conserved end residues are part of each CDR3. The D gene is left open where the match is weak.

V	D	J	CDR3	DNA
TRBV2	.	TRBJ1-5	CASRGKDYSNQPQHF	TGTGCCAGCAGAGGGAAGGATTATAGCAATCAGCCCCAGCATTTT
TRBV7-9	.	TRBJ2-7	CASSAEPLEQYF	TGTGCCAGCAGCGCCGAACCCCTCGAGCAGTACTTC
TRBV9	.	TRBJ2-1	CASSVGLGYNEQFF	TGTGCCAGCAGCGTAGGGTTGGGGTACAATGAGCAGTTCTTC
TRBV10-2	.	TRBJ1-4	CASSVTDTNEKLFF	TGCGCCAGCAGTGTGACAGATACTAATGAAAAACTGTTTTTT
TRBV5-4	.	TRBJ1-1	CASSPRVNENTEAFF	TGTGCCAGCAGCCCCAGGGTTAATGAGAACACTGAAGCTTTCTTT
TRBV5-4	.	TRBJ2-3	CASRNGSSTDTQYF	TGTGCCAGCAGGAACGGTTCTAGCACAGATACGCAGTATTTT
TRBV2	.	TRBJ1-1	CASMGGPAEAFF	TGTGCCAGCATGGGGGGGCCTGCTGAAGCTTTCTTT
TRBV5-1	.	TRBJ1-2	CASSLGPALGNGYTF	TGCGCCAGCAGCTTGGGACCGGCCCTGGGAAATGGCTACACCTTC
TRBV28	TRBD2	TRBJ2-1	CASSGTSGGGYNEQFF	TGTGCCAGCAGTGGGACTAGCGGGGGAGGGTACAATGAGCAGTTCTTC
TRBV18	.	TRBJ1-6	CASSPLNSPLHF	TGTGCCAGCTCACCTTTAAATTCACCCCTCCACTTT
TRBV5-8	.	TRBJ1-2	CASSGTPRSYGYTF	TGTGCCAGCAGCGGGACTCCAAGGAGCTATGGCTACACCTTC
TRBV7-6	.	TRBJ1-3	CASSDRGNTIYF	TGTGCCAGCAGTGATCGCGGAAACACCATATATTTT
TRBV4-2	TRBD1	TRBJ1-2	CASSQGTGDYGYTF	TGTGCCAGCAGCCAAGGGACAGGGGACTATGGCTACACCTTC
TRBV30	.	TRBJ1-1	CAWSGQSNTEAFF	TGTGCCTGGAGTGGGCAATCGAACACTGAAGCTTTCTTT
TRBV18	.	TRBJ1-5	CASSPPGNGVQQPQHF	TGTGCCAGCTCACCACCGGGCAACGGGGTACAACAGCCCCAGCATTTT
TRBV27	TRBD2	TRBJ2-7	CASSLMSGRRAIGEQYF	TGTGCCAGCAGTTTAATGTCCGGGAGGAGGGCCATCGGGGAGCAGTACTTC
TRBV18	.	TRBJ1-5	CASSPSADQPQHF	TGTGCCAGCTCACCATCTGCGGATCAGCCCCAGCATTTT
TRBV12-5	TRBD2	TRBJ2-1	CASGLVPGGHGEQFF	TGTGCTAGTGGTTTGGTACCGGGGGGGCACGGTGAGCAGTTCTTC
TRBV15	.	TRBJ1-4	CATSSPEGLGYEKLFF	TGTGCCACCAGCAGCCCTGAGGGGTTGGGGTATGAAAAACTGTTTTTT
TRBV11-2	.	TRBJ1-2	CASSHLTEYGYTF	TGTGCCAGCAGTCACCTCACTGAATATGGCTACACCTTC
TRBV18	.	TRBJ1-1	CASSPDILSEAFF	TGTGCCAGCTCACCGGACATCCTCTCTGAAGCTTTCTTT
TRBV6-1	.	TRBJ1-5	CASSETLTRRRTFNQPQHF	TGTGCCAGCAGTGAAACTTTAACTCGACGGCGTACCTTCAATCAGCCCCAGCATTTT
TRBV5-1	TRBD1	TRBJ1-4	CASSLAWTGTNEKLFF	TGCGCCAGCAGCTTGGCTTGGACAGGTACTAATGAAAAACTGTTTTTT
TRBV7-9	.	TRBJ1-5	CASSLGSLGPERPWQPQHF	TGTGCCAGCAGCTTAGGTTCCCTAGGCCCGGAGAGGCCCTGGCAGCCCCAGCATTTT